The present T cell receptor beta chain was sequenced within a study of cytomegalovirus exposure and HLA in healthy donors. PCR amplification relied on 60 Vbeta primers (plus 13 Jbeta primers). Profiling relied on immunoSEQ multiplex PCR, and the TCRdb table lists in-frame clones only, not all of them. Of fewer than 250,000 clones in the sample, under 85% were seen once. About this clone itself: Its antigen is currently unknown.

The length of the CDR3 is 12 residues. Losses at the gene ends were 4 bases for V and 12 bases for J; bases not matched to a gene: 3. Germline CDR1 reads MNHNY; CDR2 reads SVGAGI (reference sequence). Study-level points and caveats: Several of the most significant clusters appeared, in a later analysis, to be linked to common viral pathogens. Altogether, about 160 TCR beta chains were recorded as cytomegalovirus-associated.

The source is a woman in her fifties or sixties in good health and CMV-seropositive. What was sequenced was PBMCs. The V gene is TRBV6-6, the J gene TRBJ2-2; TRBD1 matches at 9 bases. CDR3 sequence: CASSFGQGKLFF. CDR3 nucleotides: TGTGCCAGCAGTTTCGGACAGGGGAAGCTGTTTTTT.